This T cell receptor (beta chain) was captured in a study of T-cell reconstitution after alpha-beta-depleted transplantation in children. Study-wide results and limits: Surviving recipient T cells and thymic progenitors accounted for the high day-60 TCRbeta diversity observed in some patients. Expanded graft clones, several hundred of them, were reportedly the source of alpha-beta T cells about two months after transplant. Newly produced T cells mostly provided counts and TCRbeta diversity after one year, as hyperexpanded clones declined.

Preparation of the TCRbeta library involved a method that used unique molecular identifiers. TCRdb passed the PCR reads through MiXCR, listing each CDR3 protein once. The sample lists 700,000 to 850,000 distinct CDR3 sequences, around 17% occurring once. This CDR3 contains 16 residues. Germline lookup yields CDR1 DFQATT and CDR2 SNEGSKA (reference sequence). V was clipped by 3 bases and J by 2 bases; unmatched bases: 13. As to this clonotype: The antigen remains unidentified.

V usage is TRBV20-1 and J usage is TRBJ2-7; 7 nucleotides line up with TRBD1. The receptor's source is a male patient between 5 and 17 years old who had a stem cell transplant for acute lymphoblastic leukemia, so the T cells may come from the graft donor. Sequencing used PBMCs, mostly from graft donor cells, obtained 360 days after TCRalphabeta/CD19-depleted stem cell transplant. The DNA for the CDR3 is TGCAGTGCTAGGGGTGAGGAGCTAAGGGGGCCCTACGAGCAGTACTTC. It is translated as CSARGEELRGPYEQYF.